The clone carrying this T cell receptor (beta chain) showed up just a few times. The CDR3 sequence is 15 residues long. Per germline, CDR1 KGHSH and CDR2 LQKENI. The V end lost 6 bases, the J end lost 8 bases, and 19 bases lay between the germline ends. The data were obtained in a study of T cell repertoires in cytomegalovirus infection. TCRdb called the reads again in MiXCR, with one record for every CDR3 protein. Of roughly 280,000 distinct CDR3 sequences listed, approximately 13% were seen once; the top ten hold around 9.5%. The receptor was derived from a human donor in good health (CMV status not recorded). Some clones in this sample may be carry-over from other donors' samples. This chain links TRBV18 with TRBJ1-4; tentatively, D is TRBD1 (6 bases). Input material: PBMCs. CDR3 DNA sequence: TGTGCCAGCTCGAAGTTCGGACAGCAGGGCGAAAAACTGTTTTTT. Translated: CASSKFGQQGEKLFF.